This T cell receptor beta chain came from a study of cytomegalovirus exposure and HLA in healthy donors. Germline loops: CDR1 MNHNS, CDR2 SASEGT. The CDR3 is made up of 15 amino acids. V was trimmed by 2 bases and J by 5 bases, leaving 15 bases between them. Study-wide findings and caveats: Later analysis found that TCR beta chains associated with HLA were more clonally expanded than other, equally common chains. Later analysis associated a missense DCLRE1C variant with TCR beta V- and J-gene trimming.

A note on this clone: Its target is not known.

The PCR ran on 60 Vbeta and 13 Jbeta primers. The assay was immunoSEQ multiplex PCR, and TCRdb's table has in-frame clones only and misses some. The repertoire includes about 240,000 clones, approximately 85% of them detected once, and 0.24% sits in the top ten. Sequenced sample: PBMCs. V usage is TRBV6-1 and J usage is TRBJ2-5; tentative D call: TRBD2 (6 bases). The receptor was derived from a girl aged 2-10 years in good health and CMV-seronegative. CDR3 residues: CASSEIGGARETQYF. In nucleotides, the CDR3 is TGTGCCAGCAGTGAAATAGGAGGGGCTAGGGAGACCCAGTACTTC.